The 30 T cell receptor beta chains listed next were all sequenced from one sample in a study of blood T cell repertoires in COVID-19. TCRdb's table, derived via immunoSEQ multiplex PCR, lists solely in-frame clones and lacks some. The sample lists under 450,000 clones; more than 75% were seen once. Sequencing used peripheral blood. The receptors were gathered from a human donor with acute or convalescent COVID-19. The donor label of this sample is uncertain.

The chain couples TRBV18 to TRBJ1-2; 7 bases are a match to TRBD1. V shed 3 bases and J 4 bases; nucleotides not matched to a gene: 14. Germline lookup yields CDR1 KGHSH and CDR2 LQKENI. The CDR3 length is 17 residues. The CDR3 DNA reads TGTGCCAGCTCACCTGAGATCTCCTGGGACAGTCCCTATGGCTACACCTTC. This gives the protein CASSPEISWDSPYGYTF.

CDR3: CASSLSGTSSYTF. The DNA for the CDR3 is TGTGCCAGCAGTTTATCTGGGACTTCGAGCTACACCTTC. The chain couples TRBV27 to TRBJ1-2; TRBD1 is a possible D gene (5 bases). Germline CDR1 and CDR2: MNHEY and SMNVEV (reference sequence). This CDR3 contains 13 residues. V was cut by 0 bases and J by 9 bases, with 11 bases left in between.

This chain connects TRBV18 to TRBJ2-1; 9 nucleotides align to TRBD2. V trimming: 5 bases; J trimming: 4 bases; junction bases outside the gene matches: 6. The CDR3 covers 15 residues. Germline V gene sequence: CDR1 KGHSH, CDR2 LQKENI. For the CDR3, the DNA is TGTGCCAGCTCAGAAGAGCGGGGGGCTTACAATGAGCAGTTCTTC. Its translation: CASSEERGAYNEQFF.

The chain couples TRBV12-3 or TRBV12-4 to TRBJ1-1, with D unclear. The germline V and J ends were trimmed by 6 bases and 3 bases, with 11 bases remaining between them. The CDR3 runs 13 residues. CDR3: CASSLDAYTEAFF. CDR3 nucleotide sequence: TGTGCCAGCAGCCTAGACGCCTACACTGAAGCTTTCTTT.

This clone was detected a few times. The rearrangement uses TRBV28 and TRBJ2-5; 7 bases match TRBD1. The germline V gene encodes CDR1 MDHEN and CDR2 SYDVKM. J was trimmed by 3 bases and V by 5 bases; bases with no gene match: 3. This CDR3 is 13 amino acids long. In DNA form, the CDR3 reads TGTGCCAGCAGTGAGGGACAGAAAGAGACCCAGTACTTC. Its protein is CASSEGQKETQYF.

The rearrangement joins TRBV18 to TRBJ1-4; the match to TRBD1 covers 7 bases. The CDR3 contains 14 residues. Germline assignment: CDR1 KGHSH and CDR2 LQKENI. J gave up 7 bases and V 6 bases, and 8 bases lay outside the gene matches. CDR3 bases: TGTGCCAGCTCGAGGACAGGTCGATCTGAAAAACTGTTTTTT. Protein: CASSRTGRSEKLFF.

This clone was seen a handful of times. This sequence joins TRBV2 and TRBJ1-4, with D perhaps TRBD1 (5 bases). Germline V gives CDR1 SNHLY, CDR2 FYNNEI. This CDR3 is 15 amino acids long. V was pared by 6 bases and J by 0 bases, with 11 bases between. In DNA form, the CDR3 reads TGTGCCAGCAGGGGCAGGGAGGCAACTAATGAAAAACTGTTTTTT. Its protein is CASRGREATNEKLFF.

J is TRBJ2-1 and V is TRBV5-1, with 11 positions matching TRBD1. V was clipped by 3 bases and J by 7 bases; unmatched bases: 6. Germline assignment: CDR1 SGHRS and CDR2 YFSETQ. There are 15 residues in the CDR3. The CDR3 spells CASSSGQGVSNEQFF. CDR3 nucleotide sequence: TGCGCCAGCAGCTCGGGACAGGGGGTTTCGAATGAGCAGTTCTTC.

The chain has TRBV5-4 and TRBJ2-6, with 9 bases that match TRBD1. V lost 6 bases to trimming and J lost 4 bases; unmatched junction nucleotides: 20. The CDR3 covers 20 residues. Germline V lookup: CDR1 SGHNT, CDR2 YYREEE (reference sequence). The CDR3 coding sequence is TGTGCCAGCACCACTAATCGGGACAGGGTCCCTTCTTGGGGGGCCAACGTCCTGACTTTC. Protein: CASTTNRDRVPSWGANVLTF.

The rearrangement uses TRBV7-8 and TRBJ1-4, with D perhaps matching TRBD1 (6 bases). The V gene's germline CDR1 is SGHVS and CDR2 FQNEAQ. V was pared by 3 bases and J by 3 bases, with 14 bases between. The CDR3 is 16 residues long. This CDR3 reads CASSFRGGRPNEKLFF. CDR3 coding DNA: TGTGCCAGCAGCTTCCGCGGGGGCCGCCCTAATGAAAAACTGTTTTTT.

The CDR3 here is CSSLRFSETQYF. The DNA of the CDR3 is TGCAGCTCGCTCAGGTTTTCGGAGACCCAGTACTTC. The rearrangement uses TRBV29-1 and TRBJ2-5, with D hard to call. V dropped 8 bases and J dropped 5 bases, with 15 bases sitting between them. CDR1 SQVTM and CDR2 ANQGSEA come from the germline V gene. This CDR3 region has 12 residues.

This clone has only one observation. This chain uses TRBV21-1 with TRBJ1-3; no check of the table's D call, TRBD1, against the DNA was made. TRBV21-1 is a listed pseudogene. This CDR3 is built from 14 residues. The CDR3: CASSKVRAGNTIYF. The CDR3, as DNA: TGTGCCAGCAGCAAAGTCAGGGCCGGAAACACCATATATTTT.

The gene calls are TRBV15 and TRBJ1-4, with 7 nucleotides matching TRBD1. The CDR3 spans 15 residues. The germline V gene encodes CDR1 LNHNV and CDR2 YYDKDF (reference sequence). J lost 5 bases, V lost 6 bases, and 9 bases had no gene match. The chain's CDR3 is CATRDRTGVNEKLFF. As DNA, the CDR3 is TGTGCCACCAGGGACCGGACAGGTGTAAATGAAAAACTGTTTTTT. The whole variable domain, filled in from reference TRBV15 and TRBJ1-4, reads DAMVIQNPRYQVTQFGKPVTLSCSQTLNHNVMYWYQQKSSQAPKLLFHYYDKDFNNEADTPDNFQSRRPNTSFCFLDIRSPGLGDTAMYLCATRDRTGVNEKLFFGSGTQLSVL.

The chain is built from TRBV18 and TRBJ1-4; D ambiguous. This CDR3 is 13 amino acids long. CDR1 KGHSH and CDR2 LQKENI come from the germline V gene. Trimming removed 2 bases from V and 5 bases from J, with 6 bases in between. DNA of the CDR3: TGTGCCAGCTCACCAAGGGAGAATGAAAAACTGTTTTTT. This sequence encodes CASSPRENEKLFF.

This chain joins TRBV19 and TRBJ1-4, with no clear D. Germline V CDR1 and CDR2: LNHDA, SQIVND (reference sequence). The CDR3 runs 14 residues. Between the trimmed V and J ends, which lost 6 bases and 0 bases, there was a span of 8 bases. The CDR3 is CASSYLATNEKLFF. The CDR3 DNA reads TGTGCCAGTAGCTACCTTGCAACTAATGAAAAACTGTTTTTT.

The V gene is TRBV20-1, the J gene TRBJ2-7; perhaps TRBD1 as D (5 bases). V shed 3 bases and J shed 3 bases, with 12 bases lying between them. Germline CDR1 and CDR2: DFQATT and SNEGSKA (reference sequence). CDR3 length: 13 amino acids. CDR3 sequence (DNA): TGCAGTGCTAGTAGAGTAGGACACTACGAGCAGTACTTC. Translation gives CSASRVGHYEQYF.

This chain links TRBV19 with TRBJ2-2, with a tentative D call TRBD1 (5 bases). The length of the CDR3 is 12 residues. Looked up from germline, CDR1 is LNHDA and CDR2 is SQIVND (reference sequence). Between the trimmed V and J ends, which lost 3 bases and 14 bases, there was a span of 13 bases. The CDR3 nucleotides are TGTGCCAGTAGTATCAGGGATCGCTTACTGTTTTTT. Translating gives CASSIRDRLLFF.

V is TRBV10-3 and J is TRBJ2-2; D ambiguous. The CDR3 is 17 amino acids. CDR1 is ENHRY and CDR2 is SYGVKD in the germline V gene. V gave up 0 bases and J gave up 0 bases, with 11 bases separating them. CDR3 amino acids: CAISESFRRTNTGELFF. CDR3 DNA: TGTGCCATCAGTGAGTCATTCCGGCGGACGAACACCGGGGAGCTGTTTTTT.

About this clone itself: Other DNA sequences from this sample encode an identical CDR3 as well. The J gene is TRBJ1-1, the V gene TRBV5-1, with TRBD1 matching 7 bases. Germline CDR1 and CDR2: SGHRS and YFSETQ. V was clipped by 2 bases and J by 1 base; unmatched bases: 2. This CDR3 contains 14 residues. The CDR3 bases are TGCGCCAGCAGCTTAGGGGGCGCGAACACTGAAGCTTTCTTT. This gives the protein CASSLGGANTEAFF.

V usage is TRBV11-3 and J usage is TRBJ2-7; D gene unclear. The germline gives CDR1 SGHNT, CDR2 YENEEA. V was pared by 3 bases and J by 3 bases, with 12 bases between. The length of the CDR3 is 14 residues. CDR3 amino acids: CASSFSSSGYEQYF. DNA for the CDR3: TGTGCCAGCAGCTTTTCTTCTAGTGGCTACGAGCAGTACTTC.

V usage is TRBV7-2 and J usage is TRBJ2-1; 8 bases match TRBD2. The junction had 10 bases not matched to a gene; V was cut back by 1 base and J by 2 bases. The germline V gene has CDR1 SGHTA and CDR2 FQGNSA. The CDR3 spans 18 residues. The CDR3 nucleotides are TGTGCCAGCAGCTTAGGGTTCGGTGTCGGGGGGGCCTACAATGAGCAGTTCTTC. Translating it yields CASSLGFGVGGAYNEQFF.

The CDR3 loop reads CASSQDGQFEAFF. CDR3 DNA: TGTGCCAGCAGCCAAGATGGACAGTTTGAAGCTTTCTTT. The chain links TRBV3-1 (or the pseudogene TRBV3-2) to TRBJ1-1; weak D call: TRBD1 (6 bases). With 0 bases removed from V and 7 bases from J, the gap between germline ends came to 9 bases. CDR1 and CDR2 (germline): LGHDT, YNNKEL (reference sequence). This CDR3 is built from 13 residues.

The V and J genes are TRBV29-1 and TRBJ1-2; 9 bases align to TRBD1. Germline assignment: CDR1 SQVTM and CDR2 ANQGSEA. This CDR3 contains 14 residues. Unmatched junction bases numbered 12, after V lost 5 bases and J lost 8 bases. CDR3 residues: CSVKYNRGQGGYTF. Written as DNA, the CDR3 is TGCAGCGTTAAGTACAACAGGGGGCAAGGGGGCTACACCTTC.

The chain couples TRBV7-9 to TRBJ2-1; TRBD2 agrees at 8 bases. CDR3 length equals 14 residues. V shed 3 bases, J shed 10 bases, and the junction held 8 bases outside the gene matches. The germline CDR1 and CDR2 sequences are SEHNR and FQNEAQ (reference sequence). Here the CDR3 DNA reads TGTGCCAGCAGCTTTATCGGGAGGGCCCGGGAGCAGTTCTTC. Translation gives CASSFIGRAREQFF.

This clone was observed many times. This chain uses TRBV12-3 or TRBV12-4 with TRBJ2-7, with 8 bases matching TRBD1. Losses at the gene ends were 6 bases for V and 5 bases for J; bases not matched to a gene: 3. The CDR3 is 12 amino acids. In DNA, the CDR3 is TGTGCCAGCAGCTTGGACAGGGACGAGCAGTACTTC. Translation: CASSLDRDEQYF.

The J gene is TRBJ2-1, the V gene TRBV7-8, with D perhaps matching TRBD2 (6 bases). CDR1 SGHVS and CDR2 FQNEAQ come from the germline V gene. Trimming removed 1 base from V and 7 bases from J, with 11 bases in between. The CDR3 sequence is 14 residues long. CDR3 loop: CASSLGFRGNEQFF. The CDR3 DNA is TGTGCCAGCAGCTTAGGGTTTCGGGGGAATGAGCAGTTCTTC.

V usage is TRBV6-5 and J usage is TRBJ1-2; 9 bases match TRBD1. Germline V gene data show CDR1 as MNHEY and CDR2 as SVGAGI. Trimming removed 7 bases from V and 8 bases from J; junction bases left unmatched: 8. This CDR3 has 13 amino acids. The CDR3 here is CASTVTGGRGYTF. The CDR3 bases are TGTGCCAGCACGGTTACAGGGGGCAGGGGCTACACCTTC.

The V call is TRBV5-4, the J call TRBJ2-7, with 7 positions matching TRBD2. This CDR3 has 15 residues. V was pared by 3 bases and J by 0 bases, with 6 bases of the junction left unmatched. Germline CDR1 SGHNT, CDR2 YYREEE (reference sequence). The CDR3 protein is CASSSGGGFSYEQYF. The CDR3 coding sequence is TGTGCCAGCAGCTCTGGGGGAGGGTTCTCCTACGAGCAGTACTTC.

V and J are TRBV19 and TRBJ2-7, with a weak D call TRBD1 (6 bases). Trimming shortened V by 4 bases and J by 3 bases, and 16 bases separated the two germline ends. Germline CDR1 is LNHDA and CDR2 is SQIVND (reference sequence). CDR3 length: 15 amino acids. As DNA, the CDR3 is TGTGCCAGTAGTACTAGACAGGACGCTCGCTACGAGCAGTACTTC. This translates into CASSTRQDARYEQYF.

This CDR3 reads CASSTPGIVRGYTF. CDR3 in DNA: TGTGCCAGCAGTACACCAGGTATCGTTCGTGGCTACACCTTC. The chain recombines TRBV28 with TRBJ1-2, with unresolved D. The ends were cut back, 5 bases at V and 7 bases at J, with 17 bases in the middle. The CDR3 loop spans 14 amino acids. Per germline, CDR1 MDHEN and CDR2 SYDVKM.